This TCR beta chain is drawn from a study of blood T cell repertoires in COVID-19. Per the germline V gene, CDR1 is SGHVS and CDR2 is FQNEAQ. The V and J ends lost 5 bases and 4 bases respectively, with 14 bases between them. The CDR3 contains 14 residues. The count of this clone is one. In the source study's methods: Researchers report that nucleated cell counts were estimated from reference gene primer amplification. Data came from immunoSEQ multiplex PCR; TCRdb stores just in-frame clones and leaves some out. That table supplies the V and J calls and clone size; D and trimming were determined from the DNA. Counted here are around 220,000 clones, around four fifths occurring once; the ten biggest clones make up over 3%.

Source material: peripheral blood. The rearrangement links TRBV7-8 to TRBJ1-1, with D possibly TRBD1 on 6 matching bases. The TCR sequence derives from a woman in her thirties or forties with active or convalescent COVID-19. The DNA of the CDR3 is TGTGCCAGCAGCCCCACAGGGTTCGGCACTGAAGCTTTCTTT. Its translation: CASSPTGFGTEAFF. Full variable domain (missing parts from reference TRBV7-8 and TRBJ1-1): GAGVSQSPRYKVAKRGQDVALRCDPISGHVSLFWYQQALGQGPEFLTYFQNEAQLDKSGLPSDRFFAERPEGSVSTLKIQRTQQEDSAVYLCASSPTGFGTEAFFGQGTRLTVV.